A single sample gave rise to the 26 T cell receptor beta chains below, sequenced in a study of T-cell reconstitution after alpha-beta-depleted transplantation in children. Unique molecular identifiers were used in preparing the TCRbeta library. Each CDR3 protein is one row after TCRdb ran MiXCR on the PCR reads. The data show fewer than 450,000 distinct CDR3 sequences, around 15% seen once. The material sequenced was PBMCs, mostly from graft donor cells, taken 360 days after TCRalphabeta/CD19-depleted stem cell transplant. The receptors originated from a male patient between 2 and 10 years old who had a stem cell transplant for acute lymphoblastic leukemia, so the T cells may come from the graft donor.

In this sample, this clonotype turned up many times. The chain employs TRBV7-3 and TRBJ2-5; D is unresolved. The germline V gene encodes CDR1 SGHTA and CDR2 FQGTGA. The V and J ends lost 6 bases and 4 bases respectively, with 12 bases between them. This CDR3 spans 13 amino acids. CDR3 sequence reads: CASSLKERETQYF. CDR3 nucleotide sequence: TGTGCCAGCAGTCTTAAGGAGAGAGAGACCCAGTACTTC. Full variable domain (rest looked up from reference TRBV7-3 and TRBJ2-5): GAGVSQTPSNKVTEKGKYVELRCDPISGHTALYWYRQSLGQGPEFLIYFQGTGAADDSGLPNDRFFAVRPEGSVSTLKIQRTERGDSAVYLCASSLKERETQYFGPGTRLLVL.

In this sample, this clonotype turned up a few times. The chain recombines TRBV9 with TRBJ2-7; 9 nucleotides line up with TRBD2. Unmatched junction bases numbered 9, after V lost 0 bases and J lost 5 bases. Germline V gene data show CDR1 as SGDLS and CDR2 as YYNGEE. The CDR3 runs to 16 residues. CDR3 protein: CASSVGVREGRDEQYF. CDR3 coding DNA: TGTGCCAGCAGCGTAGGGGTGCGGGAGGGCCGGGACGAGCAGTACTTC.

The chain recombines TRBV5-1 with TRBJ2-7; no definite D call. Trimming removed 0 bases from V and 0 bases from J, with 4 bases in between. CDR1 and CDR2 from the germline V gene are SGHRS and YFSETQ. This CDR3 comprises 13 residues. The CDR3 region has the DNA TGCGCCAGCAGCTTGGTGTACTCCTACGAGCAGTACTTC. Its protein is CASSLVYSYEQYF. The variable domain in full, with the rest retrieved from reference TRBV5-1 and TRBJ2-7, is KAGVTQTPRYLIKTRGQQVTLSCSPISGHRSVSWYQQTPGQGLQFLFEYFSETQRNKGNFPGRFSGRQFSNSRSEMNVSTLELGDSALYLCASSLVYSYEQYFGPGTRLTVT.

The rearrangement uses TRBV28 and TRBJ2-3; TRBD2 aligns across 11 bases. CDR1 MDHEN and CDR2 SYDVKM come from the germline V gene. The CDR3 contains 15 residues. Trimming took 5 bases from V and 4 from J; bases not matched to a gene: 5. CDR3 DNA sequence: TGTGCCAGCAGTCCTGAACTAGCGGGAGCAGATACGCAGTATTTT. It encodes CASSPELAGADTQYF.

This chain joins TRBV18 and TRBJ2-1, with 10 nucleotides matching TRBD2. Losses at the gene ends were 0 bases for V and 6 bases for J; bases not matched to a gene: 8. This CDR3 region has 17 residues. CDR1 and CDR2 (germline): KGHSH, LQKENI. DNA of the CDR3: TGTGCCAGCTCACCACCTCGAGGACTAGCGGTCCCCAATGAGCAGTTCTTC. This sequence encodes CASSPPRGLAVPNEQFF.

The chain joins TRBV6-2 or TRBV6-3 to TRBJ1-2; TRBD1 might be the D (6 bases). This CDR3 comprises 20 residues. CDR1 and CDR2 from the germline V gene are MNHEY and SVGEGT. V dropped 6 bases and J dropped 1 base, with 30 bases sitting between them. CDR3 in DNA: TGTGCCAGCAGGGGCCACATCCCGGGCCAGGGAAGGGGGTTTAACTATGGCTACACCTTC. Translated: CASRGHIPGQGRGFNYGYTF.

Written as DNA, the CDR3 is TGTGCCAGCAGTTTTATTGGCGGGAGTTACAATGAGCAGTTCTTC. Amino acid sequence: CASSFIGGSYNEQFF. The V call is TRBV28, the J call TRBJ2-1; TRBD2 aligns across 7 bases. The germline V gene encodes CDR1 MDHEN and CDR2 SYDVKM. The V and J ends lost 3 bases and 4 bases, in that order; junction bases with no gene match: 6. The CDR3 spans 15 residues. Combining the CDR3 with reference TRBV28 and TRBJ2-1 gives the whole variable domain DVKVTQSSRYLVKRTGEKVFLECVQDMDHENMFWYRQDPGLGLRLIYFSYDVKMKEKGDIPEGYSVSREKKERFSLILESASTNQTSMYLCASSFIGGSYNEQFFGPGTRLTVL.

This clonotype was detected ten times or more. The chain recombines TRBV7-9 with TRBJ1-4, with a possible D match to TRBD1 (5 bases). Trimming left V 0 bases short and J 10 bases short, with 15 bases between. The V gene's germline CDR1 is SEHNR and CDR2 FQNEAQ (reference sequence). The CDR3 covers 15 residues. CDR3 loop: CASSLAGRTGGKLFF. CDR3 DNA sequence: TGTGCCAGCAGCTTAGCGGGACGCACTGGGGGAAAACTGTTTTTT.

This clonotype was observed many times. This chain links TRBV29-1 with TRBJ2-5, with D possibly TRBD1 on 6 matching bases. Trimming pared 4 bases from V and 2 bases from J, leaving 14 bases between. Per the germline V gene, CDR1 is SQVTM and CDR2 is ANQGSEA. The CDR3 is 14 amino acids. The CDR3 DNA is TGCAGCGTTGGGCGGACAGCCCTTCAAGAGACCCAGTACTTC. It is translated as CSVGRTALQETQYF.

V is TRBV14 and J is TRBJ2-3; 9 bases align to TRBD2. Germline V gene lookup returns CDR1 SGHDN and CDR2 FVKESK. The CDR3 runs 17 residues. With V trimmed by 0 bases and J by 1 base, 5 bases remained unmatched. The CDR3 nucleotides read TGTGCCAGCAGCCAAGAAGGTAGCGGGAGCGGCACAGATACGCAGTATTTT. This encodes CASSQEGSGSGTDTQYF.

This clonotype appeared once. V usage is TRBV29-1 and J usage is TRBJ2-5; the D gene is possibly TRBD2 (5 bases). Germline-derived CDR1 and CDR2 are SQVTM and ANQGSEA. The CDR3 length is 14 residues. V lost 5 bases, J lost 5 bases, and 18 bases lay in between. The CDR3 is CSVFERLLTETQYF. The CDR3 DNA is TGCAGCGTTTTCGAGCGGCTCCTCACGGAGACCCAGTACTTC.

The rearrangement joins TRBV5-1 to TRBJ2-7, with 8 bases matching TRBD2. This CDR3 is built from 14 residues. The germline V gene has CDR1 SGHRS and CDR2 YFSETQ. V trimming: 3 bases; J trimming: 3 bases; junction bases outside the gene matches: 5. CDR3 nucleotides: TGCGCCAGCAGCTGGCCGGGACTAGGCTACGAGCAGTACTTC. Protein product: CASSWPGLGYEQYF.

This clonotype was counted a few times. The chain joins TRBV25-1 to TRBJ2-1, with 13 bases aligning to TRBD2. Germline V gene sequence: CDR1 MGHDK, CDR2 SYGVNS. With 3 bases clipped from V and 8 bases from J, the junction kept 10 bases outside the gene matches. This CDR3 has 17 residues. The CDR3 loop reads CASSELTGLAGYDEQFF. The CDR3 DNA is TGTGCCAGCAGTGAGCTCACGGGACTAGCGGGATATGATGAGCAGTTCTTC.

Only a few counts were recorded for this clonotype. The V and J genes are TRBV4-3 and TRBJ2-7, with D possibly called TRBD1 or TRBD2 (6 bases each). Deletions cut 0 bases from V and 3 bases from J, with 15 bases between. The germline CDR1 and CDR2 sequences are LGHNA and YSLEER. The CDR3 has 16 residues. In nucleotides, the CDR3 is TGCGCCAGCAGCCAAGAAAACCAGAGGGGGGTCTACGAGCAGTACTTC. This codes for CASSQENQRGVYEQYF.

This clonotype appeared a few times. This chain connects TRBV12-3 or TRBV12-4 to TRBJ2-1; the D call may be TRBD1 or TRBD2 (5 bases each). Trimming removed 1 base at V and 4 bases at J, with 17 bases between. CDR3 size: 17 residues. In DNA, the CDR3 is TGTGCCAGCAGTTTAGGGAGCTCCGGGACCCGGTACAATGAGCAGTTCTTC. Encoded protein: CASSLGSSGTRYNEQFF.

V and J are TRBV6-1 and TRBJ1-2; possible D gene TRBD1, 6 bases. Deletions cut 8 bases from V and 4 bases from J, with 20 bases between. The CDR3 loop spans 15 amino acids. Per the germline V gene, CDR1 is MNHNS and CDR2 is SASEGT. CDR3 DNA: TGTGCCAGCCTTCCGGACAGTTCCTCGATCTATGGCTACACCTTC. Amino acid sequence: CASLPDSSSIYGYTF.

This clonotype was observed many times. V is TRBV28 and J is TRBJ2-1, with TRBD1 matching 7 bases. From germline, CDR1 is MDHEN and CDR2 SYDVKM. J was trimmed by 9 bases and V by 3 bases; bases with no gene match: 8. CDR3 length: 14 amino acids. The CDR3 here is CASSLPLTGSEQFF. The CDR3 DNA follows: TGTGCCAGCAGTTTGCCTCTGACAGGGAGTGAGCAGTTCTTC.

This clonotype was detected a few times. The J gene is TRBJ1-2, the V gene TRBV13; D is undetermined. Trimming took off 5 bases at V and 3 bases at J, with 10 bases between the two ends. Germline CDR1 reads PRHDT; CDR2 reads FYEKMQ (reference sequence). The CDR3 length is 13 residues. This CDR3 is CASSRGGDYGYTF. CDR3 in DNA: TGTGCCAGCAGCCGAGGAGGAGACTATGGCTACACCTTC.

V and J are TRBV20-1 and TRBJ2-3, with TRBD2 as a possible D gene (6 bases). The CDR3 has 15 residues. The V and J ends lost 6 bases and 0 bases respectively, with 16 bases between them. From germline, CDR1 is DFQATT and CDR2 SNEGSKA (reference sequence). The CDR3 here is CSATGRTTSTDTQYF. CDR3 nucleotide sequence: TGCAGTGCCACGGGACGGACTACTAGCACAGATACGCAGTATTTT.

This clonotype was seen at least ten times. V usage is TRBV29-1 and J usage is TRBJ2-2; D not resolved. The V end was cut by 7 bases, the J end by 3 bases, with 6 bases between. The CDR3 covers 11 residues. CDR1 is SQVTM and CDR2 is ANQGSEA in the germline V gene. DNA of the CDR3: TGCAGCGCTGGAGACACCGGGGAGCTGTTTTTT. Protein product: CSAGDTGELFF.

This clonotype occurred a few times. This chain joins TRBV5-1 and TRBJ2-7; a weak D match, TRBD1 (5 bases). The V gene's germline CDR1 is SGHRS and CDR2 YFSETQ. The CDR3 runs to 13 residues. V was cut by 4 bases and J by 3 bases, with 11 bases left in between. The CDR3, as DNA: TGCGCCAGCAGCATACAGGAGAACTACGAGCAGTACTTC. Translated, it gives CASSIQENYEQYF.

The V gene is TRBV30, the J gene TRBJ2-3; D could derive from TRBD1 or TRBD2 (6 bases each). This CDR3 comprises 14 residues. CDR1 GTSNPN and CDR2 SVGIG come from the germline V gene (reference sequence). The V end lost 0 bases, the J end lost 2 bases, and 9 bases lay between the germline ends. DNA of the CDR3: TGTGCCTGGAGTGTAGGGGGGCACACAGATACGCAGTATTTT. Encoded protein: CAWSVGGHTDTQYF.

The chain joins TRBV5-1 to TRBJ1-5; D is perhaps TRBD1 (6 bases). Per the germline V gene, CDR1 is SGHRS and CDR2 is YFSETQ. V lost 5 bases and J lost 5, with 23 bases in between. This CDR3 spans 17 amino acids. CDR3: CASRRGAGQSSDQPQHF. Written as DNA, the CDR3 is TGCGCCAGCAGACGGGGGGCGGGGCAATCGTCCGATCAGCCCCAGCATTTT.

The chain uses TRBV9 and TRBJ2-1; D is perhaps TRBD2 (7 bases). CDR1 and CDR2 from the germline V gene are SGDLS and YYNGEE. CDR3 length equals 17 residues. Trimming shortened V by 0 bases and J by 2 bases, and 15 bases separated the two germline ends. CDR3 DNA sequence: TGTGCCAGCAGCGTAGGAGGGGGGGCGGGGGCCTACAATGAGCAGTTCTTC. The encoded protein is CASSVGGGAGAYNEQFF.

This clonotype was picked up a small number of times. The chain combines TRBV20-1 with TRBJ2-1, with 11 bases that match TRBD2. Germline lookup yields CDR1 DFQATT and CDR2 SNEGSKA (reference sequence). This CDR3 contains 15 residues. With V trimmed by 5 bases and J by 6 bases, 9 bases remained unmatched. CDR3: CSAYSGRANPNEQFF. The CDR3 DNA follows: TGCAGTGCTTATAGCGGGAGGGCCAACCCCAATGAGCAGTTCTTC.

This rearrangement joins TRBV5-1 to TRBJ2-1; 9 nucleotides line up with TRBD2. Trimming took 4 bases from V and 8 from J; bases not matched to a gene: 13. The CDR3 contains 16 residues. Per the germline V gene, CDR1 is SGHRS and CDR2 is YFSETQ. The CDR3 region is CASSPFGAGGNYEQFF. The CDR3 DNA reads as TGCGCCAGCAGCCCGTTTGGCGCGGGAGGGAACTATGAGCAGTTCTTC.